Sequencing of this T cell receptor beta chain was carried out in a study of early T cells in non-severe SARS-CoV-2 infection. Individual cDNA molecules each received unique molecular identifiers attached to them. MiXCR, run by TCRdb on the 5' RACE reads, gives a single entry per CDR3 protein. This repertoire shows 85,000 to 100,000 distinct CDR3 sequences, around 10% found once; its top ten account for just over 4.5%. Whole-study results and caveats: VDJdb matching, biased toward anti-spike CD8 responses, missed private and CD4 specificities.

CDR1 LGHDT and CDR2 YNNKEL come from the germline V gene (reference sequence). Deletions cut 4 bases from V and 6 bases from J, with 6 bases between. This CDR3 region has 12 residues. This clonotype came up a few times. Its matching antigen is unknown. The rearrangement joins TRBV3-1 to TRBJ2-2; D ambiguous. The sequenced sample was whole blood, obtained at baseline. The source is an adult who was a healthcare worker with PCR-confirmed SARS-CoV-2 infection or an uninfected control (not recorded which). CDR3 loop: CASSPNAGELFF. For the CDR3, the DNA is TGTGCCAGCAGCCCGAATGCCGGGGAGCTGTTTTTT.